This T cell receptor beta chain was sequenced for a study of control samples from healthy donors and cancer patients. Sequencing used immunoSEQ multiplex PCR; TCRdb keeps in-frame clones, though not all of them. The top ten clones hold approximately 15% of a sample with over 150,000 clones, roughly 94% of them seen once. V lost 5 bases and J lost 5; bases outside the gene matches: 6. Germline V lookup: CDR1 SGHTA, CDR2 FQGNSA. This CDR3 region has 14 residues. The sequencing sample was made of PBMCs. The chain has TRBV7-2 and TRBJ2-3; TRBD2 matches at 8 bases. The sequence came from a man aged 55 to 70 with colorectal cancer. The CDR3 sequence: CASSPREVEDTQYF. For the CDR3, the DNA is TGTGCCAGCAGCCCGCGGGAGGTCGAAGATACGCAGTATTTT.